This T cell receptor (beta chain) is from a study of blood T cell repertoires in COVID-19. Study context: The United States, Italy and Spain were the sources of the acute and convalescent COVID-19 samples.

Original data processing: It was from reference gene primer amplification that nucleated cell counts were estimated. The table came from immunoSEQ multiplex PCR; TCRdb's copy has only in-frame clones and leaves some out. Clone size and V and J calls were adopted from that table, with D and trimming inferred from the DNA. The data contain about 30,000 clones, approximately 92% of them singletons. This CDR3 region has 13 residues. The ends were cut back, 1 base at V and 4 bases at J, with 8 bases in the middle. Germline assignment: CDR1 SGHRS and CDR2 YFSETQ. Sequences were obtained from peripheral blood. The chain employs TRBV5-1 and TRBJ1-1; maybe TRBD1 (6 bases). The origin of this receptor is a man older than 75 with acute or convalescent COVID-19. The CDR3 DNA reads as TGCGCCAGCAGCTTGACAGGGAGCACTGAAGCTTTCTTT. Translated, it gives CASSLTGSTEAFF.